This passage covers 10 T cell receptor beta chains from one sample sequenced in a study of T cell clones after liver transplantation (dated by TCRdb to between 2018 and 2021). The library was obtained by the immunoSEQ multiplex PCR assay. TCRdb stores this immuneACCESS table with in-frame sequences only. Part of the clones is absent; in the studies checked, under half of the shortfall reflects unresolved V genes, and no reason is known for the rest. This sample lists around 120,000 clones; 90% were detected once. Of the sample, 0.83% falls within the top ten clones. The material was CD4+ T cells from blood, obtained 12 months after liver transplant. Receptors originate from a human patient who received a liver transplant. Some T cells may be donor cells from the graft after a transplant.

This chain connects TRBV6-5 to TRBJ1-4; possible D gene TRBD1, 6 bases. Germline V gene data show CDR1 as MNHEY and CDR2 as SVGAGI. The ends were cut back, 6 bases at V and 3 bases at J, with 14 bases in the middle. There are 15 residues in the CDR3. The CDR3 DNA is TGTGCCAGCAGGGCTGAGGGGGGAGCTAATGAAAAACTGTTTTTT. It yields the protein CASRAEGGANEKLFF.

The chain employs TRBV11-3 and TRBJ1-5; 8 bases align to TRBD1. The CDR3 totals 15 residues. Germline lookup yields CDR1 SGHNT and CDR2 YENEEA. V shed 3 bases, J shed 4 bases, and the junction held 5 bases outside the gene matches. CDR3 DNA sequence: TGTGCCAGCAGCTTCGGACAGGGAGGGAATCAGCCCCAGCATTTT. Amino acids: CASSFGQGGNQPQHF. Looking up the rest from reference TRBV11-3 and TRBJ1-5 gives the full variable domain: EAGVVQSPRYKIIEKKQPVAFWCNPISGHNTLYWYLQNLGQGPELLIRYENEEAVDDSQLPKDRFSAERLKGVDSTLKIQPAELGDSAVYLCASSFGQGGNQPQHFGDGTRLSIL.

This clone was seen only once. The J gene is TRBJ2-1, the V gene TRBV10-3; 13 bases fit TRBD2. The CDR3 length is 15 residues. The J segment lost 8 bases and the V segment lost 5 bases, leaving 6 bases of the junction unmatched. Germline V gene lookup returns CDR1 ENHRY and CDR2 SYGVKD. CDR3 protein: CAISYTSGRGDEQFF. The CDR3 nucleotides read TGTGCCATCAGTTACACTAGCGGGAGGGGAGATGAGCAGTTCTTC.

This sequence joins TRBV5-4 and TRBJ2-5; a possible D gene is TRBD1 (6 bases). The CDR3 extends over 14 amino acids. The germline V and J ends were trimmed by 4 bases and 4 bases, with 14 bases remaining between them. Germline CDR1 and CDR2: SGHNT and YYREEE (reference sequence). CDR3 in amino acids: CASSAPGASETQYF. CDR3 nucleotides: TGTGCCAGCAGCGCCCCAGGGGCATCAGAGACCCAGTACTTC.

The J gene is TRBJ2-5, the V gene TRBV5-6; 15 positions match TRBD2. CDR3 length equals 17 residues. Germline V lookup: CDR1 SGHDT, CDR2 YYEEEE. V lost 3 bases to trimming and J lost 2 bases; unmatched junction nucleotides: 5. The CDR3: CASSWGLAGGRQETQYF. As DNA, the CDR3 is TGTGCCAGCAGCTGGGGACTAGCGGGGGGAAGGCAAGAGACCCAGTACTTC.

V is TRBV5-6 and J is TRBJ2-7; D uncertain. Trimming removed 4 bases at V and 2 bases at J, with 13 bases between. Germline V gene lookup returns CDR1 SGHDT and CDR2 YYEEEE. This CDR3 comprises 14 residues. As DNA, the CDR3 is TGTGCCAGCAGCCCAGGTGACGTAACCTACGAGCAGTACTTC. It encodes CASSPGDVTYEQYF. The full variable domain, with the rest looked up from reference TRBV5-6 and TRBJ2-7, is DAGVTQSPTHLIKTRGQQVTLRCSPKSGHDTVSWYQQALGQGPQFIFQYYEEEERQRGNFPDRFSGHQFPNYSSELNVNALLLGDSALYLCASSPGDVTYEQYFGPGTRLTVT.

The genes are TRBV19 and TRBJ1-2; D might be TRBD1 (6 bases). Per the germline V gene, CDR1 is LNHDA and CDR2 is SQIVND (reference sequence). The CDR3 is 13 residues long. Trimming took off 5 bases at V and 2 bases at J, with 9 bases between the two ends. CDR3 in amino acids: CASSSGQNYGYTF. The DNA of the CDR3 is TGTGCCAGTAGTTCAGGACAGAACTATGGCTACACCTTC.

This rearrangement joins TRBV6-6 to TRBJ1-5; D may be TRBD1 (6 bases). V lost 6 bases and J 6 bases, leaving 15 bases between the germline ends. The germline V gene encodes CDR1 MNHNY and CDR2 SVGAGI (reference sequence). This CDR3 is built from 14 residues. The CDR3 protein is CASSPGQRGQPQHF. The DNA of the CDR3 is TGTGCCAGCAGCCCCGGACAGCGAGGTCAGCCCCAGCATTTT.

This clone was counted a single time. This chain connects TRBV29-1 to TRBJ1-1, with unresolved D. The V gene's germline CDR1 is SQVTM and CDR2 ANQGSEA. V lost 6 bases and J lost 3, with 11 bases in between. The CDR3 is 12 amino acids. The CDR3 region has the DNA TGCAGCGTCGCCCGTCCGTACACTGAAGCTTTCTTT. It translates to CSVARPYTEAFF.

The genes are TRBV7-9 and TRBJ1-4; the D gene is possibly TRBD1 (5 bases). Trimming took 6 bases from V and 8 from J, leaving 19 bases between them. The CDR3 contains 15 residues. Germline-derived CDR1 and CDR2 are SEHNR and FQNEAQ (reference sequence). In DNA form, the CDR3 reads TGTGCCAGCAGTCAAACTCCGGGACTTCCCGAAAAACTGTTTTTT. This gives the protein CASSQTPGLPEKLFF. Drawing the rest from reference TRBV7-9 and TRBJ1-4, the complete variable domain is DTGVSQNPRHKITKRGQNVTFRCDPISEHNRLYWYRQTLGQGPEFLTYFQNEAQLEKSRLLSDRFSAERPKGSFSTLEIQRTEQGDSAMYLCASSQTPGLPEKLFFGSGTQLSVL.